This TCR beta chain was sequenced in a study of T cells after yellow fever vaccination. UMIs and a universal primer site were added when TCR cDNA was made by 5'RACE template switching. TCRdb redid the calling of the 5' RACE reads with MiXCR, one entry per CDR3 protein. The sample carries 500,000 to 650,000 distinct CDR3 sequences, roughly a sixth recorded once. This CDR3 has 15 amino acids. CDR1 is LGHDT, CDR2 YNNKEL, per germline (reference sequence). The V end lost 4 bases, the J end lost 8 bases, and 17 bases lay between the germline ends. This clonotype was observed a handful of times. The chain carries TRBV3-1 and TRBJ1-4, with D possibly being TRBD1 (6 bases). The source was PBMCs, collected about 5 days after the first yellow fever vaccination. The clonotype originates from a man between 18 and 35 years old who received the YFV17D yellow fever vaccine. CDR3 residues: CASSPRRGFGEKLFF. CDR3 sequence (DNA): TGTGCCAGCAGCCCGCGGAGGGGGTTCGGAGAAAAACTGTTTTTT. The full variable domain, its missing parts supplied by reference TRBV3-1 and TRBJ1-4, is DTAVSQTPKYLVTQMGNDKSIKCEQNLGHDTMYWYKQDSKKFLKIMFSYNNKELIINETVPNRFSPKSPDKAHLNLHINSLELGDSAVYFCASSPRRGFGEKLFFGSGTQLSVL.